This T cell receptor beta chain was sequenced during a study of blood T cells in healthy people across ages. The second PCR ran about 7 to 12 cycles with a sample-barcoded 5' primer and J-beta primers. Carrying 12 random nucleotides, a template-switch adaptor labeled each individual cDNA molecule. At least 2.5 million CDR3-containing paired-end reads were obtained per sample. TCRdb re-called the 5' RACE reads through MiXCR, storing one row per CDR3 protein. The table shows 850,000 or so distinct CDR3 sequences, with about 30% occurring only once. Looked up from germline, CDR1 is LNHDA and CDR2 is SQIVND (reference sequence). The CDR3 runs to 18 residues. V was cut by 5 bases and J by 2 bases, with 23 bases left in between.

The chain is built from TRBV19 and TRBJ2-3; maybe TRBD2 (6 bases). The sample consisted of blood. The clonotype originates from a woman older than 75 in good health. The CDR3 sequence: CASSPRDLAGPFTDTQYF. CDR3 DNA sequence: TGTGCCAGTAGTCCCCGCGATCTGGCGGGGCCCTTCACAGATACGCAGTATTTT.